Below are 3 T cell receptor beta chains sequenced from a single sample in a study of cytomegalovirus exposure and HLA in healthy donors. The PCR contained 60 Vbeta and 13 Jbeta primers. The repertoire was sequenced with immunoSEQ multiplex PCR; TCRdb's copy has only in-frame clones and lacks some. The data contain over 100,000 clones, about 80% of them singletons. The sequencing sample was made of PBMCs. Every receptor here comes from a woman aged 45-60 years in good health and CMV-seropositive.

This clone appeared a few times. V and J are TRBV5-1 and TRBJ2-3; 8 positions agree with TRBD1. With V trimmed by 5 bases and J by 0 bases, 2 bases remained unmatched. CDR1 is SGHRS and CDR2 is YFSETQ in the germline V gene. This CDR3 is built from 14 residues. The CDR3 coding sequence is TGCGCCAGCAGTACAGGGGGGAGCACAGATACGCAGTATTTT. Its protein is CASSTGGSTDTQYF.

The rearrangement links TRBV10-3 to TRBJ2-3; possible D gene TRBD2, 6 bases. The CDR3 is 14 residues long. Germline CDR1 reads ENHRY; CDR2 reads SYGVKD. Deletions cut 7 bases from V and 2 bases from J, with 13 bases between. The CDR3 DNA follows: TGTGCCATCATGGAGGGCGTGTACACAGATACGCAGTATTTT. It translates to CAIMEGVYTDTQYF.

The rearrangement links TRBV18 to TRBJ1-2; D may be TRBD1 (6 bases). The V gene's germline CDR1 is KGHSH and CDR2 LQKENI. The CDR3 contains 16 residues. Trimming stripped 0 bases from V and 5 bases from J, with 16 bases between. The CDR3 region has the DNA TGTGCCAGCTCACCACCGGCAGGGGCGTCAGGTTATGGCTACACCTTC. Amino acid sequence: CASSPPAGASGYGYTF.